Presented here are 26 T cell receptor beta chains from one specimen sequenced in a study of T cells in Graves' hyperthyroidism and ophthalmopathy. TCR beta CDR3 sequences were amplified from RNA transcripts. HTBI primers were used for first-round RT-PCR of the TCR CDR3. TCRdb called the multiplex PCR reads again in MiXCR, with one record for every CDR3 protein. The sample lists about 300,000 distinct CDR3 sequences, about an eighth occurring once. The specimen sequenced was blood. These receptors came from a woman younger than 45 with Graves' hyperthyroidism that later progressed to Graves' ophthalmopathy.

This clonotype has a handful of counts. The rearrangement uses TRBV11-3 and TRBJ2-2; TRBD1 agrees at 8 bases. The CDR3 is 15 amino acids. Per the germline V gene, CDR1 is SGHNT and CDR2 is YENEEA. V lost 5 bases to trimming and J lost 4 bases; unmatched junction nucleotides: 6. The CDR3 spells CASSHDRGSTGELFF. The CDR3 coding sequence is TGTGCCAGCAGCCACGACAGGGGTTCCACCGGGGAGCTGTTTTTT.

The V call is TRBV30, the J call TRBJ2-7, with D perhaps matching TRBD1 (6 bases). Trimming left V 3 bases short and J 0 bases short, with 12 bases between. CDR3 length equals 14 residues. Germline V lookup: CDR1 GTSNPN, CDR2 SVGIG (reference sequence). The CDR3 bases are TGTGCCTGGAGGGGCCAGGGGATCTCCTACGAGCAGTACTTC. Protein: CAWRGQGISYEQYF.

The genes are TRBV6-1 and TRBJ2-1; TRBD2 aligns across 12 bases. CDR1 is MNHNS, CDR2 SASEGT, per germline. There are 17 residues in the CDR3. J lost 5 bases, V lost 10 bases, and 15 bases had no gene match. CDR3 sequence: CATSPLAGGLMDNEQFF. CDR3 coding DNA: TGTGCCACCTCGCCACTAGCGGGAGGCCTGATGGACAATGAGCAGTTCTTC.

The rearrangement links TRBV7-3 to TRBJ2-3; 8 positions agree with TRBD2. The CDR3 runs 15 residues. Trimming at V came to 5 bases and at J to 0 bases, leaving 4 bases not matched to a gene. Germline V CDR1 and CDR2: SGHTA, FQGTGA. CDR3 protein: CASSDIAGSTDTQYF. The CDR3 region has the DNA TGTGCCAGCAGCGATATAGCGGGAAGCACAGATACGCAGTATTTT.

This clonotype was counted ten times or more. The rearrangement joins TRBV18 to TRBJ2-7, with D perhaps given as TRBD1 or TRBD2 (5 bases each). CDR3 length: 16 amino acids. Germline V gene data show CDR1 as KGHSH and CDR2 as LQKENI. V was clipped by 3 bases and J by 0 bases, with 15 bases between them. The CDR3 sequence is CASSPSGRISSYEQYF. The CDR3 DNA follows: TGTGCCAGCTCACCTTCGGGACGTATCAGCTCCTACGAGCAGTACTTC.

This clonotype was found many times. The rearrangement links TRBV28 to TRBJ2-7; 11 nucleotides align to TRBD2. V dropped 4 bases and J dropped 0; count of bases not matched to a gene: 8. The CDR3 is 17 amino acids. Germline CDR1 MDHEN, CDR2 SYDVKM. The CDR3 DNA follows: TGTGCCAGCAGTTGGGATAGCGGGAGGGTTCTCTCCTACGAGCAGTACTTC. Its protein is CASSWDSGRVLSYEQYF.

The sample holds many counts of this clonotype. The chain has TRBV12-3 or TRBV12-4 and TRBJ1-4; no firm D call. CDR3 length: 14 amino acids. Trimming pared 2 bases from V and 7 bases from J, leaving 11 bases between. The CDR3 loop is CASSLTGVREKLFF. The CDR3 DNA reads as TGTGCCAGCAGTTTAACCGGGGTTCGTGAAAAACTGTTTTTT.

In regard to this clonotype: This may be a read error, as it is one base from a much larger clone. The J gene is TRBJ2-7, the V gene TRBV6-1; D is perhaps TRBD1 (8 bases). Trimming left V 5 bases short and J 8 bases short, with 28 bases between. The CDR3 length is 17 residues. Germline V gene data show CDR1 as MNHNS and CDR2 as SASEGT. CDR3 nucleotide sequence: TGTGCCAGCAGTAGAAATCAGGGGGCGCGGGAGAGGGACCAGCAGTACTTC. Translated: CASSRNQGARERDQQYF.

There are many counts of this clonotype. This chain uses TRBV20-1 with TRBJ1-5; D is ambiguous. Germline CDR1 is DFQATT and CDR2 is SNEGSKA (reference sequence). This CDR3 is built from 14 residues. The CDR3, as DNA: TGCAGCCTTGGGTCTGCTTCGACGGGTCAGCCCCAGCATTTT. This encodes CSLGSASTGQPQHF.

This clonotype has just a few counts. The genes are TRBV11-1 and TRBJ2-2, with TRBD1 matching over 7 bases. V gave up 2 bases and J gave up 0 bases; unmatched junction bases: 6. The germline gives CDR1 SGHAT, CDR2 FQDESV (reference sequence). The CDR3 consists of 17 residues. The CDR3: CASSLSFGQANTGELFF. The CDR3, as DNA: TGTGCCAGCAGCTTATCGTTTGGACAGGCGAACACCGGGGAGCTGTTTTTT. Based on the CDR3 plus reference TRBV11-1 and TRBJ2-2, the full variable domain is EAEVAQSPRYKITEKSQAVAFWCDPISGHATLYWYRQILGQGPELLVQFQDESVVDDSQLPKDRFSAERLKGVDSTLKIQPAELGDSAMYLCASSLSFGQANTGELFFGEGSRLTVL.

There are many counts of this clonotype. The chain joins TRBV3-1 to TRBJ2-1; TRBD2 matches at 9 bases. CDR3 length: 14 amino acids. J gave up 13 bases and V 6 bases, and 13 bases lay outside the gene matches. CDR1 LGHDT and CDR2 YNNKEL come from the germline V gene (reference sequence). CDR3 nucleotide sequence: TGTGCCAGCAGTTTCGGACAGCGGGGGGCCCCTCAGTTCTTC. This gives the protein CASSFGQRGAPQFF.

This clonotype occurred many times. The J gene is TRBJ2-1, the V gene TRBV2, with TRBD2 identical over 8 bases. The trim removed 10 bases at V and 5 bases at J, leaving 10 bases unmatched. CDR3 length: 14 residues. Germline V gene lookup returns CDR1 SNHLY and CDR2 FYNNEI. For the CDR3, the DNA is TGTGCCATCCGTCGAGCGGGAGATCACAATGAGCAGTTCTTC. It encodes CAIRRAGDHNEQFF.

This clonotype was seen at least ten times. The rearrangement uses TRBV14 and TRBJ2-1; D unresolved. Trimming pared 6 bases from V and 0 bases from J, leaving 15 bases between. Germline loops: CDR1 SGHDN, CDR2 FVKESK. The CDR3 extends over 16 amino acids. The CDR3 region is CASSLRLSSSYNEQFF. CDR3 DNA sequence: TGTGCCAGCAGTCTTAGACTGTCGAGCTCCTACAATGAGCAGTTCTTC.

This clonotype was observed a few times. This may stem from a read error, because a much larger clone lies one nucleotide away. Lacking the conserved final phenylalanine or tryptophan, this CDR3 likely reflects a read error. The rearrangement uses TRBV7-2 and TRBJ2-7; TRBD2 aligns across 9 bases. Germline trimming cut 5 bases from V and 4 bases from J; bases unmatched to any gene: 6. This CDR3 has 14 residues. The germline V gene encodes CDR1 SGHTA and CDR2 FQGNSA. The CDR3 is CASSLLAGVYEQYL. Here the CDR3 DNA reads TGTGCCAGCAGCCTATTAGCGGGAGTGTACGAGCAGTACCTC.

This clonotype appeared many times. This chain links TRBV28 with TRBJ2-2; D is ambiguous. CDR1 MDHEN and CDR2 SYDVKM come from the germline V gene. Deletions cut 8 bases from V and 0 bases from J, with 10 bases between. This CDR3 region has 14 residues. The CDR3 reads CASGSEPNTGELFF. As DNA, the CDR3 is TGTGCCAGCGGTAGTGAGCCGAACACCGGGGAGCTGTTTTTT.

This clonotype was seen repeatedly, ten times or more. V is TRBV28 and J is TRBJ2-1; D may be TRBD2 (6 bases). The CDR3 loop spans 16 amino acids. CDR1 and CDR2 from the germline V gene are MDHEN and SYDVKM. Trimming shortened V by 5 bases and J by 7 bases, and 21 bases separated the two germline ends. The chain's CDR3 is CASSKSGLRYPNEQFF. CDR3 nucleotide sequence: TGTGCCAGCAGTAAGTCGGGACTTCGATATCCTAATGAGCAGTTCTTC. Drawing the rest from reference TRBV28 and TRBJ2-1, the complete variable domain is DVKVTQSSRYLVKRTGEKVFLECVQDMDHENMFWYRQDPGLGLRLIYFSYDVKMKEKGDIPEGYSVSREKKERFSLILESASTNQTSMYLCASSKSGLRYPNEQFFGPGTRLTVL.

In this sample, this clonotype turned up many times. The chain uses TRBV6-1 and TRBJ2-5; no clear D gene. The CDR3 is made up of 17 amino acids. Germline loops: CDR1 MNHNS, CDR2 SASEGT. Trimming left V 5 bases short and J 0 bases short, with 19 bases between. The CDR3 nucleotides read TGTGCCAGCAGTTCCGTTCACGACTCTTCGTACCAAGAGACCCAGTACTTC. Translation: CASSSVHDSSYQETQYF.

The table lists this clonotype with many counts. The genes are TRBV12-3 or TRBV12-4 and TRBJ2-2, with 7 bases fitting TRBD1. With 5 bases clipped from V and 5 bases from J, the junction kept 5 bases outside the gene matches. The CDR3 loop spans 14 amino acids. This CDR3 reads CASSTGVDTGELFF. As DNA, the CDR3 is TGTGCCAGCAGTACAGGGGTTGATACCGGGGAGCTGTTTTTT.

Ten or more counts support this clonotype. The gene calls are TRBV6-5 and TRBJ2-1; D gene unclear. Trimming cost V 2 bases and J 10 bases, with 6 bases left between them. This CDR3 is built from 11 residues. The germline CDR1 and CDR2 sequences are MNHEY and SVGAGI. CDR3 coding DNA: TGTGCCAGCAGTTACCGAGCGGAGCAGTTCTTC. Translated: CASSYRAEQFF.

In this sample, this clonotype turned up many times. This CDR3 reads CASSPPDSNQPQHF. CDR3 coding DNA: TGTGCCAGCTCACCACCGGATAGCAATCAGCCCCAGCATTTT. The J gene is TRBJ1-5, the V gene TRBV18; no firm D call. The CDR3 extends over 14 amino acids. CDR1 is KGHSH and CDR2 is LQKENI in the germline V gene. The ends were cut back, 0 bases at V and 0 bases at J, with 3 bases in the middle.

This clonotype has more than one count but fewer than ten. The rearrangement uses TRBV9 and TRBJ2-5; 7 positions match TRBD2. Germline CDR1 is SGDLS and CDR2 is YYNGEE. V lost 0 bases, J lost 1 base, and 0 bases stayed unmatched. The CDR3 extends over 14 amino acids. In DNA form, the CDR3 reads TGTGCCAGCAGCGTAGGGGGGGGCCAAGAGACCCAGTACTTC. As protein: CASSVGGGQETQYF.

This clonotype has ten or more counts. The chain carries TRBV3-1 and TRBJ2-1; 7 bases are shared with TRBD2. Germline V gene data show CDR1 as LGHDT and CDR2 as YNNKEL (reference sequence). V lost 8 bases, J lost 8 bases, and 12 bases stayed unmatched. This CDR3 has 14 amino acids. Written as DNA, the CDR3 is TGTGCCAGCGGGGCGGGAGACTTTAACCATGAGCAGTTCTTC. Its translation is CASGAGDFNHEQFF.

This clonotype was found many times. The chain employs TRBV10-3 and TRBJ2-5, with TRBD2 as a possible D gene (6 bases). With 3 bases removed from V and 2 bases from J, the gap between germline ends came to 7 bases. The germline CDR1 and CDR2 sequences are ENHRY and SYGVKD. This CDR3 has 13 residues. CDR3 in amino acids: CAISDGGQETQYF. DNA for the CDR3: TGTGCCATCAGTGATGGGGGGCAAGAGACCCAGTACTTC.

The sample holds many counts of this clonotype. This chain links TRBV18 with TRBJ2-1; no clear D gene. Germline V gene data show CDR1 as KGHSH and CDR2 as LQKENI. The V end was cut by 2 bases, the J end by 7 bases, with 15 bases between. The CDR3 contains 15 residues. CDR3 nucleotide sequence: TGTGCCAGCTCACCAGTTGGTAGTTCGAGGAATGAGCAGTTCTTC. This encodes CASSPVGSSRNEQFF.

In this sample, this clonotype turned up many times. This chain links TRBV28 with TRBJ1-5; D is possibly TRBD1 (6 bases). The CDR3 spans 13 residues. The V gene's germline CDR1 is MDHEN and CDR2 SYDVKM. Between the trimmed V and J ends, which lost 10 bases and 6 bases, there was a span of 16 bases. CDR3 coding DNA: TGTGCCACCCGGGGGGGGGCGAGTCAGCCCCAGCATTTT. It is translated as CATRGGASQPQHF.

A few counts support this clonotype. A much larger clone lies one base from this, so it may be a read error. The V and J genes are TRBV30 and TRBJ2-7, with 9 bases that match TRBD2. From germline, CDR1 is GTSNPN and CDR2 SVGIG (reference sequence). The trim removed 3 bases at V and 1 base at J, leaving 16 bases unmatched. This CDR3 has 18 amino acids. Written as DNA, the CDR3 is TGTGCCTGGAGACGGGCGGGTGGGCTAGCGGGACATTCCTACGAGCAGTACTTC. It yields the protein CAWRRAGGLAGHSYEQYF.